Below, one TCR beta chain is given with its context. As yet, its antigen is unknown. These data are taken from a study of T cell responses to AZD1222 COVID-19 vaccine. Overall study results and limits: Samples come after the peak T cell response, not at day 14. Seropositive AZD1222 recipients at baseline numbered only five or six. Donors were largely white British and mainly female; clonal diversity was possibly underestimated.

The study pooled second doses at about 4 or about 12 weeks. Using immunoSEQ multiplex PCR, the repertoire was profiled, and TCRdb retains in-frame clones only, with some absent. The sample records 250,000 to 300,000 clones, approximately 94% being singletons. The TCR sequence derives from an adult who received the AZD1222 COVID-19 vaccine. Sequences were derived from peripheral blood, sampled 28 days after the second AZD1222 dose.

This CDR3 is CASSLAGQLLGYGYTF. CDR3 DNA sequence: TGCGCCAGCAGCTTGGCCGGACAGCTCCTAGGCTATGGCTACACCTTC. This chain connects TRBV5-1 to TRBJ1-2, with D perhaps matching TRBD1 (6 bases). CDR1 is SGHRS and CDR2 is YFSETQ in the germline V gene. V dropped 0 bases and J dropped 4 bases, with 16 bases sitting between them. The CDR3 is 16 amino acids. The full variable domain, its missing parts supplied by reference TRBV5-1 and TRBJ1-2, is KAGVTQTPRYLIKTRGQQVTLSCSPISGHRSVSWYQQTPGQGLQFLFEYFSETQRNKGNFPGRFSGRQFSNSRSEMNVSTLELGDSALYLCASSLAGQLLGYGYTFGSGTRLTVV.